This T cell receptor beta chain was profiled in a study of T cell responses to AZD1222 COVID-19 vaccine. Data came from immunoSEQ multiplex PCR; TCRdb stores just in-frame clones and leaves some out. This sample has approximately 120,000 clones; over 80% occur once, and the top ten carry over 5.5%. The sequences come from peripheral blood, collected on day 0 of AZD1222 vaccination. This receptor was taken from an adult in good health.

DNA of the CDR3: TGTGCCAGCAGTTTAGAGGGTGTCTACGAGCAGTACTTC. This codes for CASSLEGVYEQYF. J is TRBJ2-7 and V is TRBV28, with a weak D call TRBD2 (5 bases). V gave up 2 bases and J gave up 3 bases, with 8 bases separating them. The CDR3 runs 13 residues. Germline lookup yields CDR1 MDHEN and CDR2 SYDVKM.